The sample holds one count of the clone carrying this TCR beta chain. Its antigen is still unknown. Extracted RNA was reverse transcribed, and the resulting cDNA served as sequencing template. Here immunoSEQ multiplex PCR was the method, and the copy in TCRdb shows in-frame clones only, minus some. The table shows 130,000 or so clones, with roughly 86% occurring only once. The data stem from a study of CD8+ T cells in alopecia areata. Study in general: The drug, tofacitinib, lasted 6 to 18 months, followed by 6 months off drug.

Study-level results: Besides other cells, scalp samples also yield sequences of resident alphabeta T cells from normal skin. Scalp lesions, especially in alopecia totalis/universalis, had higher clonality than normal scalp. In scalp and blood, many expanded lesional clones persisted during tofacitinib.

Stated treatment: oral pan-JAK inhibitor, 5-10 mg twice daily. Between the trimmed V and J ends, which lost 4 bases and 5 bases, there was a span of 12 bases. This CDR3 contains 13 residues. The V gene's germline CDR1 is MNHEY and CDR2 SMNVEV (reference sequence). The rearrangement links TRBV27 to TRBJ2-7, with a possible D match to TRBD2 (5 bases). The clonotype originates from a human donor with alopecia areata. This specimen consisted of CD8+ T cells sorted from blood, obtained at week 4, from a patient treated with tofacitinib. CDR3 sequence: CASSYRGAHEQYF. In DNA, the CDR3 is TGTGCCAGCAGTTATCGGGGAGCCCACGAGCAGTACTTC.